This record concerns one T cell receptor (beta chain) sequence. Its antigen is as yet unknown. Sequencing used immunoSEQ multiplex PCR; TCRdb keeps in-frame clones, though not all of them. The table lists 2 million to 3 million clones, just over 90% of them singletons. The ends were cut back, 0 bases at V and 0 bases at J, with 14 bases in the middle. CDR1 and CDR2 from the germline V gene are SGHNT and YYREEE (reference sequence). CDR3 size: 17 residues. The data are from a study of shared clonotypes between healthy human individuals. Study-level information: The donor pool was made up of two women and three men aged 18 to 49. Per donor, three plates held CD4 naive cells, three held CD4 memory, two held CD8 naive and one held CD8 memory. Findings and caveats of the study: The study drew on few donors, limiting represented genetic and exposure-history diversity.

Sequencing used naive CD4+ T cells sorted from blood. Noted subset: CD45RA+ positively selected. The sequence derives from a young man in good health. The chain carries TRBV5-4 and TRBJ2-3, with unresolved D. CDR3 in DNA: TGTGCCAGCAGCTTGGGTCGATCCCAAACTAGCACAGATACGCAGTATTTT. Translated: CASSLGRSQTSTDTQYF.